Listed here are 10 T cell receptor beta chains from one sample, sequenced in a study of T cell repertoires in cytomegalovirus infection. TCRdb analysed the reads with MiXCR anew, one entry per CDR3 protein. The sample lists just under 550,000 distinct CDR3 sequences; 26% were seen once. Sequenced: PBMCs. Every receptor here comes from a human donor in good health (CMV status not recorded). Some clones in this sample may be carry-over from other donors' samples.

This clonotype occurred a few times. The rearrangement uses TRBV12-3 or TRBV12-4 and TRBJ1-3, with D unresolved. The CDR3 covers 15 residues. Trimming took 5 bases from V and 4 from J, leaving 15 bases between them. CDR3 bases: TGTGCCAGCAGTCCCCGGACGGGCCGGGGAAACACCATATATTTT. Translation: CASSPRTGRGNTIYF.

This chain's CDR3 is CSARGGLNTEAFF. CDR3 nucleotide sequence: TGCAGTGCTAGGGGGGGGTTGAACACTGAAGCTTTCTTT. This chain links TRBV20-1 with TRBJ1-1, with a tentative D call TRBD1 (5 bases). The V end lost 3 bases, the J end lost 0 bases, and 8 bases lay between the germline ends. This CDR3 contains 13 residues. From germline, CDR1 is DFQATT and CDR2 SNEGSKA (reference sequence).

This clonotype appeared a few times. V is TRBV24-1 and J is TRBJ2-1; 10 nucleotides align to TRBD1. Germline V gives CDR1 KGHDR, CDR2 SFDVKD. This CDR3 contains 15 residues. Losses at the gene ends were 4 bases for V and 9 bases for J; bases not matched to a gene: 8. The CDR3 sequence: CATSDPGQGDTEQFF. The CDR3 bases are TGTGCCACCAGTGACCCCGGACAGGGGGATACTGAGCAGTTCTTC.

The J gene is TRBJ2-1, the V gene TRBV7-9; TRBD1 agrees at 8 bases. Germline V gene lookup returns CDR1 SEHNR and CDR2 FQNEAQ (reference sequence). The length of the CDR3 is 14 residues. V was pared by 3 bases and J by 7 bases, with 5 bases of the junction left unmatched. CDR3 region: CASSFTGGRNEQFF. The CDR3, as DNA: TGTGCCAGCAGCTTTACAGGGGGTCGGAATGAGCAGTTCTTC.

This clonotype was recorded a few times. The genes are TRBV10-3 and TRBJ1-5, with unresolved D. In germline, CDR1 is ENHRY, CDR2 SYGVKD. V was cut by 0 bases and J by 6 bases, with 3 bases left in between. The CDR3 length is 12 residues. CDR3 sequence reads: CAISESRQPQHF. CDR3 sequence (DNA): TGTGCCATCAGTGAGTCCCGTCAGCCCCAGCATTTT.

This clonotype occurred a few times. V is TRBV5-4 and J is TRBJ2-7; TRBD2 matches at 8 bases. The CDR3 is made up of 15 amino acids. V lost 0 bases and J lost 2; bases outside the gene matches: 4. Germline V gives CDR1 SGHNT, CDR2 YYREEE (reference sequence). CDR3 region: CASSLAGGGPYEQYF. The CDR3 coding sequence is TGTGCCAGCAGCTTGGCCGGGGGGGGTCCCTACGAGCAGTACTTC.

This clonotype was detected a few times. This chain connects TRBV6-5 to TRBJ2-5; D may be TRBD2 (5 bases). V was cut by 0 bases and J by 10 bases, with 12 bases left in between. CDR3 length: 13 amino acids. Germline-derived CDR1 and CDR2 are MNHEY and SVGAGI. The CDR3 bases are TGTGCCAGCAGTTACTCGGGAGAGAGTGACCAGTACTTC. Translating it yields CASSYSGESDQYF.

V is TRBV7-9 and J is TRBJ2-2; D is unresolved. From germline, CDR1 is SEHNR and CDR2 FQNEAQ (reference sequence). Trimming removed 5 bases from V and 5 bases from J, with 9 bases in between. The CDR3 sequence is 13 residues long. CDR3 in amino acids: CASSPFGTGELFF. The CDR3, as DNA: TGTGCCAGCAGCCCATTCGGGACCGGGGAGCTGTTTTTT.

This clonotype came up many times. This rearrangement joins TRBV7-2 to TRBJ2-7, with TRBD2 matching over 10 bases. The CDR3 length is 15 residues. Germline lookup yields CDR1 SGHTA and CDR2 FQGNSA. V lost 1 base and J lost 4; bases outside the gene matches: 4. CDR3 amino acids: CASSLGVAGGYEQYV. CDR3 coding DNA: TGTGCCAGCAGCTTAGGGGTAGCGGGAGGTTACGAGCAGTACGTC.

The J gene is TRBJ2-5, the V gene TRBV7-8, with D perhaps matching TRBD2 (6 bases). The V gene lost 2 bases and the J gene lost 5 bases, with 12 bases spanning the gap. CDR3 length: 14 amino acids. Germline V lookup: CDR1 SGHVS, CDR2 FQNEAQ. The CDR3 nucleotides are TGTGCCAGCAGCTTATCGCTGGCGGGGGAGACCCAGTACTTC. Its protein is CASSLSLAGETQYF.